This T cell receptor (beta chain) was documented in a study of control samples from healthy donors and cancer patients. Trimming removed 3 bases from V and 5 bases from J; junction bases left unmatched: 9. Germline CDR1 is GTSNPN and CDR2 is SVGIG (reference sequence). The length of the CDR3 is 16 residues. Assay used: immunoSEQ multiplex PCR; TCRdb lists only in-frame clones, some missing. This table holds 120,000 to 150,000 clones, about 88% found once. The gene calls are TRBV30 and TRBJ2-7, with 14 bases lining up with TRBD2. The receptor was isolated from a woman between 25 and 40 years old in good health. Material: blood. The CDR3 DNA follows: TGTGCCTGGAGCCCACCGGGACTAGCGGGAGTTGACGAGCAGTACTTC. It translates to CAWSPPGLAGVDEQYF.